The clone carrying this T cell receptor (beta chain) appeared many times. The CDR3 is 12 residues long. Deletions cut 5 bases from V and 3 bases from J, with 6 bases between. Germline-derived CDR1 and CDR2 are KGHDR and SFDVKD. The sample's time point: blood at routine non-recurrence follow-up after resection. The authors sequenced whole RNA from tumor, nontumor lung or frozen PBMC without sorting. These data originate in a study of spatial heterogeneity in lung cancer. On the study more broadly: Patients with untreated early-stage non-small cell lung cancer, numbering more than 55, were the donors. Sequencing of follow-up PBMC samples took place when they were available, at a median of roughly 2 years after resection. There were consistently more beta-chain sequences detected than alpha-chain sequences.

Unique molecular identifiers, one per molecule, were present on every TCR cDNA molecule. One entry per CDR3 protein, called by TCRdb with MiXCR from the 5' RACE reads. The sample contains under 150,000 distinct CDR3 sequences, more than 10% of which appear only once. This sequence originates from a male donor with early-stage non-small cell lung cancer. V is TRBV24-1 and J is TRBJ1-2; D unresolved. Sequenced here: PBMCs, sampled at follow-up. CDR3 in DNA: TGTGCCACCAGTGCTGAAGACTATGGCTACACCTTC. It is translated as CATSAEDYGYTF.